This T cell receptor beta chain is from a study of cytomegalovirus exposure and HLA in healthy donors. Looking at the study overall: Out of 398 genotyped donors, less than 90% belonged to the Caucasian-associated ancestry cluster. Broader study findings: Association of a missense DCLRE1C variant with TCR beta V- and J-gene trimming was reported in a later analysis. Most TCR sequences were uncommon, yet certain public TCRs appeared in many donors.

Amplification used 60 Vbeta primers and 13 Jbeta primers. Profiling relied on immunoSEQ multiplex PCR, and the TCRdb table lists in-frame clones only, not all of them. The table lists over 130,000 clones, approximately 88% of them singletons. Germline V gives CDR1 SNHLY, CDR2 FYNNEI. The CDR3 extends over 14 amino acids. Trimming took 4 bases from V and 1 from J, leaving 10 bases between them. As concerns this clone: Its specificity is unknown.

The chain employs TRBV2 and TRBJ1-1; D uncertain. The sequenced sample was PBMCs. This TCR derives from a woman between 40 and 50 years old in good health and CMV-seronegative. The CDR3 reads CASSGRGKNTEAFF. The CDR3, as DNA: TGTGCCAGCAGTGGTCGGGGTAAGAACACTGAAGCTTTCTTT.